The 24 T cell receptor beta chains listed next were all sequenced from one sample in a study of radiotherapy plus CTLA-4 blockade in lung cancer. Assay used: immunoSEQ multiplex PCR; TCRdb lists only in-frame clones, some missing. The top ten clones hold 6.5% to 9.5% of a sample with about 59,000 clones, 72% of them seen once. This specimen was peripheral blood, taken from a patient treated with radiotherapy plus ipilimumab. The origin of the receptors is a human donor with non-small cell lung cancer whose response to radiotherapy plus ipilimumab could not be evaluated.

V usage is TRBV11-2 and J usage is TRBJ2-7, with D perhaps TRBD2 (5 bases). The CDR3 runs to 15 residues. CDR1 and CDR2 (germline): SGHAT, FQNNGV. V gave up 2 bases and J gave up 5 bases, with 16 bases separating them. This CDR3 is CASSLRGLSGDEQYF. The CDR3 nucleotides are TGTGCCAGCAGCTTAAGAGGGTTAAGTGGAGACGAGCAGTACTTC.

CDR3 amino acids: CASSGQGANGYTF. The CDR3 DNA follows: TGTGCCAGCTCGGGACAGGGGGCTAATGGCTACACCTTC. The rearrangement links TRBV19 to TRBJ1-2, with 12 positions matching TRBD1. The CDR3 runs to 13 residues. J gave up 6 bases and V 9 bases, and 5 bases lay outside the gene matches. Germline V gives CDR1 LNHDA, CDR2 SQIVND (reference sequence).

The chain joins TRBV15 to TRBJ1-5; D not resolved. Germline V gives CDR1 LNHNV, CDR2 YYDKDF (reference sequence). The CDR3 sequence is 13 residues long. Between the trimmed V and J ends, which lost 0 bases and 6 bases, there was a span of 6 bases. In DNA, the CDR3 is TGTGCCACCAGCAGAGATCTTAGTCAGCCCCAGCATTTT. It yields the protein CATSRDLSQPQHF.

The chain is built from TRBV6-1 and TRBJ2-6, with a possible D match to TRBD2 (5 bases). From germline, CDR1 is MNHNS and CDR2 SASEGT. V was shortened by 4 bases and J by 0 bases, with 7 bases between the two germline ends. This CDR3 spans 15 amino acids. In DNA form, the CDR3 reads TGTGCCAGCAGTGGCGGGCACTCTGGGGCCAACGTCCTGACTTTC. It specifies CASSGGHSGANVLTF.

The chain employs TRBV6-5 and TRBJ1-3; D uncertain. Germline V gene data show CDR1 as MNHEY and CDR2 as SVGAGI. The CDR3 contains 14 residues. With 9 bases removed from V and 0 bases from J, the gap between germline ends came to 12 bases. The DNA of the CDR3 is TGTGCCAGTCCCAACCTAGTCTCTGGAAACACCATATATTTT. It encodes CASPNLVSGNTIYF.

This clone was picked up one time. CDR3 residues: CASSGGADTQYF. The CDR3 region has the DNA TGTGCCAGCAGCGGGGGCGCAGATACGCAGTATTTT. J is TRBJ2-3 and V is TRBV9; D perhaps matches TRBD1 (5 bases). Germline V CDR1 and CDR2: SGDLS, YYNGEE. The CDR3 covers 12 residues. Trimming took 3 bases from V and 4 from J, leaving 6 bases between them.

This sequence joins TRBV11-2 and TRBJ1-5; 8 bases map to TRBD1. The germline gives CDR1 SGHAT, CDR2 FQNNGV. The CDR3 runs to 15 residues. After removal of 2 bases from V and 6 bases from J, the junction contained 6 bases not matched to a gene. The CDR3 DNA sequence: TGTGCCAGCAGCTTACAGGGGGCAGGCGGTCAGCCCCAGCATTTT. This gives the protein CASSLQGAGGQPQHF.

This clone turned up a few times. The J gene is TRBJ1-2, the V gene TRBV16, with TRBD1 identical over 11 bases. CDR3 size: 16 residues. The V segment lost 0 bases and the J segment 0 bases; nucleotides outside the gene matches: 0. Per germline, CDR1 KGHSY and CDR2 FQNENV. This chain's CDR3 is CASSQSGQGANYGYTF. CDR3 DNA sequence: TGTGCCAGCAGCCAATCGGGACAGGGGGCTAACTATGGCTACACCTTC.

The chain couples TRBV28 to TRBJ2-5, with D possibly being TRBD1 (5 bases). CDR1 MDHEN and CDR2 SYDVKM come from the germline V gene. This CDR3 is 14 amino acids long. The germline V and J ends were trimmed by 3 bases and 1 base, with 9 bases remaining between them. The CDR3 spells CASSFSRAQETQYF. CDR3 nucleotides: TGTGCCAGCAGTTTCTCCAGGGCCCAAGAGACCCAGTACTTC. Filled out from reference TRBV28 and TRBJ2-5, the complete variable domain reads DVKVTQSSRYLVKRTGEKVFLECVQDMDHENMFWYRQDPGLGLRLIYFSYDVKMKEKGDIPEGYSVSREKKERFSLILESASTNQTSMYLCASSFSRAQETQYFGPGTRLLVL.

The chain couples TRBV2 to TRBJ2-1, with D unclear. This CDR3 spans 11 amino acids. Germline loops: CDR1 SNHLY, CDR2 FYNNEI. The V gene lost 5 bases and the J gene lost 5 bases, with 4 bases spanning the gap. This CDR3 reads CASSSNNEQFF. CDR3 nucleotide sequence: TGTGCCAGCAGTTCCAACAATGAGCAGTTCTTC.

The genes are TRBV6-1 and TRBJ2-5; D may be TRBD2 (7 bases). Germline-derived CDR1 and CDR2 are MNHNS and SASEGT. The CDR3 spans 15 residues. The germline V and J ends were trimmed by 7 bases and 3 bases, with 18 bases remaining between them. The CDR3: CASKYLGGVEETQYF. In DNA form, the CDR3 reads TGTGCCAGCAAATATCTAGGGGGGGTGGAAGAGACCCAGTACTTC.

J is TRBJ2-5 and V is TRBV2; D perhaps matches TRBD1 (6 bases). This CDR3 is 12 amino acids long. The germline V gene encodes CDR1 SNHLY and CDR2 FYNNEI. Trimming cost V 7 bases and J 4 bases, with 10 bases left between them. This CDR3 reads CASNWGRETQYF. The CDR3 nucleotides read TGTGCCAGCAATTGGGGGCGAGAGACCCAGTACTTC.

In DNA form, the CDR3 reads TGTGCCAGCAGCCCGCCGAACAGGGAGAAGGATGAGCAGTTCTTC. Encoded protein: CASSPPNREKDEQFF. V gene TRBV9 combines with J gene TRBJ2-1; tentative D call: TRBD1 (6 bases). CDR3 length: 15 amino acids. The V end was cut by 4 bases, the J end by 8 bases, with 19 bases between. Germline V CDR1 and CDR2: SGDLS, YYNGEE.

The gene calls are TRBV18 and TRBJ2-7; TRBD1 aligns across 7 bases. Germline values: CDR1 KGHSH, CDR2 LQKENI. This CDR3 has 14 residues. V was pared by 2 bases and J by 4 bases, with 5 bases of the junction left unmatched. The CDR3 is CASSPGLQGYEQYF. In nucleotides, the CDR3 is TGTGCCAGCTCACCAGGTTTACAGGGGTACGAGCAGTACTTC.

This chain uses TRBV5-1 with TRBJ1-4; the match to TRBD1 covers 9 bases. The trim removed 4 bases at V and 6 bases at J, leaving 4 bases unmatched. CDR3 length: 14 residues. Per germline, CDR1 SGHRS and CDR2 YFSETQ. Here the CDR3 reads CASSLRDRDEKLFF. As DNA, the CDR3 is TGCGCCAGCAGCCTCCGGGACAGGGATGAAAAACTGTTTTTT.

The CDR3 region is CASTQGADTQYF. Written as DNA, the CDR3 is TGTGCCAGCACACAGGGGGCAGATACGCAGTATTTT. The chain couples TRBV6-1 to TRBJ2-3; 8 bases are a match to TRBD1. The CDR3 length is 12 residues. V was pared by 7 bases and J by 4 bases, with 1 base of the junction left unmatched. Per germline, CDR1 MNHNS and CDR2 SASEGT.

This sequence joins TRBV11-3 and TRBJ2-7; 7 positions match TRBD1. The CDR3 sequence is 15 residues long. Unmatched junction bases numbered 9, after V lost 5 bases and J lost 2 bases. Germline-derived CDR1 and CDR2 are SGHNT and YENEEA. The DNA for the CDR3 is TGTGCCAGCAGCCCTATATTAGGGGGCACCTACGAGCAGTACTTC. Its protein product is CASSPILGGTYEQYF. Filled out from reference TRBV11-3 and TRBJ2-7, the complete variable domain reads EAGVVQSPRYKIIEKKQPVAFWCNPISGHNTLYWYLQNLGQGPELLIRYENEEAVDDSQLPKDRFSAERLKGVDSTLKIQPAELGDSAVYLCASSPILGGTYEQYFGPGTRLTVT.

This rearrangement joins TRBV11-2 to TRBJ2-3, with D maybe TRBD1 (6 bases). V was trimmed by 3 bases and J by 1 base, leaving 14 bases between them. CDR3 length: 16 residues. Per germline, CDR1 SGHAT and CDR2 FQNNGV. This chain's CDR3 is CASSLGPRQGTDTQYF. The CDR3, as DNA: TGTGCCAGCAGCTTGGGGCCCCGACAGGGCACAGATACGCAGTATTTT.

This clone was found once. This chain connects TRBV7-3 to TRBJ2-3; 7 bases align to TRBD2. The germline CDR1 and CDR2 sequences are SGHTA and FQGTGA. The junction had 11 bases not matched to a gene; V was cut back by 5 bases and J by 0 bases. The CDR3 has 17 amino acids. DNA for the CDR3: TGTGCCAGCAGCGCCCAAGTTGGGGGGGGGAGCACAGATACGCAGTATTTT. The encoded protein is CASSAQVGGGSTDTQYF.

V gene TRBV7-3 combines with J gene TRBJ1-4; D remains unclear. Germline assignment: CDR1 SGHTA and CDR2 FQGTGA. Trimming took 3 bases from V and 8 from J, leaving 13 bases between them. The CDR3 contains 14 residues. CDR3 in amino acids: CASSFTPKTEKLFF. The CDR3 nucleotides are TGTGCCAGCAGCTTTACCCCAAAAACAGAAAAACTGTTTTTT.

The chain links TRBV5-1 to TRBJ2-1; 11 bases agree with TRBD1. J gave up 5 bases and V 1 base, and 8 bases lay outside the gene matches. The CDR3 length is 17 residues. Germline V gene data show CDR1 as SGHRS and CDR2 as YFSETQ. CDR3 in amino acids: CASSLRDWGQGDNEQFF. CDR3 bases: TGCGCCAGCAGCTTGCGTGATTGGGGACAGGGGGACAATGAGCAGTTCTTC.

The chain has TRBV13 and TRBJ2-1; 8 bases are a match to TRBD2. CDR3 length: 15 amino acids. Trimming took 2 bases from V and 7 from J; bases not matched to a gene: 7. CDR1 and CDR2 (germline): PRHDT, FYEKMQ (reference sequence). The CDR3 DNA is TGTGCCAGCAGCTTATTGCGGGAGGCTAGGAATGAGCAGTTCTTC. Amino acid sequence: CASSLLREARNEQFF.

V usage is TRBV28 and J usage is TRBJ1-6; D call uncertain. Per germline, CDR1 MDHEN and CDR2 SYDVKM. The ends were cut back, 2 bases at V and 6 bases at J, with 8 bases in the middle. The CDR3 is 14 amino acids. The CDR3 is CASSLIQFNSPLHF. In nucleotides, the CDR3 is TGTGCCAGCAGTTTAATACAGTTTAATTCACCCCTCCACTTT.

The chain is built from TRBV5-1 and TRBJ2-5, with 7 bases that match TRBD1. The end of the DNA aligns better with TRBJ2-7, so the J call may be wrong. The CDR3 length is 15 residues. From germline, CDR1 is SGHRS and CDR2 YFSETQ. This CDR3 reads CASSLEGQFTYEQYF. In DNA, the CDR3 is TGCGCCAGCAGCTTGGAGGGACAGTTTACCTACGAGCAGTACTTC.